This entry lists 20 T cell receptor beta chains sequenced from one sample in a study of blood T cell repertoires in COVID-19. Some clones are missing from TCRdb's copy, which holds only in-frame ones; the method was immunoSEQ multiplex PCR. The sample has 250,000 or so clones; roughly 90% are singletons. Sequencing input: peripheral blood. The receptors here all came from a man in his sixties with acute or convalescent COVID-19.

This chain uses TRBV5-1 with TRBJ2-2; TRBD2 is a possible D gene (6 bases). V was trimmed by 1 base and J by 5 bases, leaving 9 bases between them. This CDR3 spans 14 amino acids. Germline CDR1 is SGHRS and CDR2 is YFSETQ. DNA for the CDR3: TGCGCCAGCAGCTTGTCTGGGGGGACCGGGGAGCTGTTTTTT. This translates into CASSLSGGTGELFF.

The rearrangement joins TRBV3-1 (or the pseudogene TRBV3-2) to TRBJ1-2; 8 nucleotides agree with TRBD1. This CDR3 has 14 residues. The V gene end was trimmed by 8 bases and the J gene end by 3 bases; junction bases not matched to a gene: 8. Germline V gene sequence: CDR1 LGHDT, CDR2 YNNKEL (reference sequence). CDR3 nucleotide sequence: TGTGCCAGCCAGGGGGCAGGGGGACACTATGGCTACACCTTC. Amino acid sequence: CASQGAGGHYGYTF.

The rearrangement links TRBV4-1 to TRBJ1-2; no firm D call. The V end lost 1 base, the J end lost 8 bases, and 17 bases lay between the germline ends. This CDR3 is built from 15 residues. Germline-derived CDR1 and CDR2 are MGHRA and YSYEKL. The CDR3 here is CASSQGGQITEGYTF. The CDR3 nucleotides are TGCGCCAGCAGCCAAGGCGGGCAGATAACCGAGGGCTACACCTTC.

This sequence joins TRBV14 and TRBJ1-2; TRBD1 matches 8 bases. This CDR3 region has 15 residues. Germline trimming cut 4 bases from V and 2 bases from J; bases unmatched to any gene: 6. CDR1 and CDR2 from the germline V gene are SGHDN and FVKESK. The CDR3: CASSRWTGWNYGYTF. Here the CDR3 DNA reads TGTGCCAGCAGCCGATGGACAGGGTGGAACTATGGCTACACCTTC. The full variable domain, rest sourced from reference TRBV14 and TRBJ1-2, is EAGVTQFPSHSVIEKGQTVTLRCDPISGHDNLYWYRRVMGKEIKFLLHFVKESKQDESGMPNNRFLAERTGGTYSTLKVQPAELEDSGVYFCASSRWTGWNYGYTFGSGTRLTVV.

The V gene is TRBV7-9, the J gene TRBJ1-2, with D tentatively TRBD1 (5 bases). From germline, CDR1 is SEHNR and CDR2 FQNEAQ (reference sequence). This CDR3 has 19 residues. Trimming removed 1 base from V and 2 bases from J, with 23 bases in between. Written as DNA, the CDR3 is TGTGCCAGCAGCTTAGACGATTTCTTCCGACAGCTTACCAACTATGGCTACACCTTC. This sequence encodes CASSLDDFFRQLTNYGYTF.

The chain carries TRBV6-6 and TRBJ1-4; D remains ambiguous. The CDR3 totals 14 residues. CDR1 MNHNY and CDR2 SVGAGI come from the germline V gene (reference sequence). The ends were cut back, 4 bases at V and 5 bases at J, with 11 bases in the middle. The CDR3 region has the DNA TGTGCCAGCAGTTCCCCGGGAACAAATGAAAAACTGTTTTTT. Its protein is CASSSPGTNEKLFF.

This sequence joins TRBV5-4 and TRBJ1-6; D is undetermined. This CDR3 comprises 15 residues. Trimming removed 0 bases from V and 2 bases from J, with 6 bases in between. Looked up from germline, CDR1 is SGHNT and CDR2 is YYREEE (reference sequence). The CDR3 bases are TGTGCCAGCAGCTTGGACAGTCCCTATAATTCACCCCTCCACTTT. As protein: CASSLDSPYNSPLHF. The full variable domain, rest sourced from reference TRBV5-4 and TRBJ1-6, is ETGVTQSPTHLIKTRGQQVTLRCSSQSGHNTVSWYQQALGQGPQFIFQYYREEENGRGNFPPRFSGLQFPNYSSELNVNALELDDSALYLCASSLDSPYNSPLHFGNGTRLTVT.

The chain recombines TRBV7-9 with TRBJ1-5; TRBD1 aligns across 8 bases. V lost 1 base, J lost 4 bases, and 12 bases stayed unmatched. The germline CDR1 and CDR2 sequences are SEHNR and FQNEAQ (reference sequence). The CDR3 consists of 18 residues. CDR3 sequence (DNA): TGTGCCAGCAGCTTAGGGGGAGGAGGGACAGGACAAAATCAGCCCCAGCATTTT. Encoded protein: CASSLGGGGTGQNQPQHF.

This sequence joins TRBV20-1 and TRBJ1-2; 9 bases fit TRBD1. The V segment lost 3 bases and the J segment 5 bases; nucleotides outside the gene matches: 4. The CDR3 totals 13 residues. Germline V lookup: CDR1 DFQATT, CDR2 SNEGSKA (reference sequence). The CDR3 region has the DNA TGCAGTGCTAGTCCCGGGACAGGGTATGGCTACACCTTC. This codes for CSASPGTGYGYTF.

This clone appeared a single time. The chain is built from TRBV29-1 and TRBJ2-7; D might be TRBD1 (6 bases). Germline V gene lookup returns CDR1 SQVTM and CDR2 ANQGSEA. Deletions cut 7 bases from V and 2 bases from J, with 18 bases between. The CDR3 is made up of 14 amino acids. As DNA, the CDR3 is TGCAGCGCGAGGACAGCGAATATAGCCTACGAGCAGTACTTC. Its protein product is CSARTANIAYEQYF.

The gene calls are TRBV5-6 and TRBJ1-6; TRBD1 might be the D (5 bases). This CDR3 is built from 14 residues. The ends were cut back, 0 bases at V and 7 bases at J, with 8 bases in the middle. Germline V gene sequence: CDR1 SGHDT, CDR2 YYEEEE. The CDR3 nucleotides are TGTGCCAGCAGCTTGGGACAGCTCAATTCACCCCTCCACTTT. Its translation is CASSLGQLNSPLHF.

This rearrangement joins TRBV28 to TRBJ1-2; D is undetermined. The V and J ends lost 2 bases and 4 bases respectively, with 11 bases between them. This CDR3 is 14 amino acids long. The germline gives CDR1 MDHEN, CDR2 SYDVKM. The CDR3 region is CASSLRRLTYGYTF. The DNA for the CDR3 is TGTGCCAGCAGTTTAAGGAGACTAACCTATGGCTACACCTTC.

J is TRBJ1-5 and V is TRBV28, with a weak D call TRBD1 (6 bases). Germline CDR1 and CDR2: MDHEN and SYDVKM. This CDR3 is 15 amino acids long. The germline V and J ends were trimmed by 6 bases and 1 base, with 13 bases remaining between them. The CDR3 loop is CASSLQGRSNQPQHF. As DNA, the CDR3 is TGTGCCAGCAGCCTACAGGGACGCAGCAATCAGCCCCAGCATTTT. Drawing the rest from reference TRBV28 and TRBJ1-5, the complete variable domain is DVKVTQSSRYLVKRTGEKVFLECVQDMDHENMFWYRQDPGLGLRLIYFSYDVKMKEKGDIPEGYSVSREKKERFSLILESASTNQTSMYLCASSLQGRSNQPQHFGDGTRLSIL.

This rearrangement joins TRBV21-1 to TRBJ2-7; the table's D gene call, TRBD1, was not cross checked with the DNA. TRBV21-1 is listed as a pseudogene. This CDR3 spans 14 amino acids. Here the CDR3 reads CASKSEQIPYEQYF. The CDR3 DNA follows: TGTGCCAGCAAATCAGAACAGATACCCTACGAGCAGTACTTC.

This clone was detected a few times. The chain combines TRBV2 with TRBJ1-1, with D maybe TRBD1 (5 bases). Germline V gene sequence: CDR1 SNHLY, CDR2 FYNNEI. V was trimmed by 3 bases and J by 0 bases, leaving 8 bases between them. The CDR3 consists of 14 residues. For the CDR3, the DNA is TGTGCCAGCAGTGATGAACAGGTGAACACTGAAGCTTTCTTT. Its translation is CASSDEQVNTEAFF. The full variable domain, rest sourced from reference TRBV2 and TRBJ1-1, is EPEVTQTPSHQVTQMGQEVILRCVPISNHLYFYWYRQILGQKVEFLVSFYNNEISEKSEIFDDQFSVERPDGSNFTLKIRSTKLEDSAMYFCASSDEQVNTEAFFGQGTRLTVV.

The V and J genes are TRBV28 and TRBJ1-5, with 9 bases fitting TRBD1. This CDR3 spans 13 amino acids. Germline V CDR1 and CDR2: MDHEN, SYDVKM. With 5 bases clipped from V and 7 bases from J, the junction kept 3 bases outside the gene matches. CDR3 loop: CASSLQGAQPQHF. The CDR3 bases are TGTGCCAGCAGTCTACAGGGGGCCCAGCCCCAGCATTTT.

The chain couples TRBV18 to TRBJ1-6; 10 positions match TRBD1. Looked up from germline, CDR1 is KGHSH and CDR2 is LQKENI. V shed 1 base and J 8 bases; nucleotides not matched to a gene: 5. The CDR3 covers 16 residues. The CDR3 spells CASSPQRQGADSPLHF. The CDR3 DNA reads TGTGCCAGCTCACCACAGAGACAGGGGGCTGATTCACCCCTCCACTTT. The full variable domain, its missing parts supplied by reference TRBV18 and TRBJ1-6, is NAGVMQNPRHLVRRRGQEARLRCSPMKGHSHVYWYRQLPEEGLKFMVYLQKENIIDESGMPKERFSAEFPKEGPSILRIQQVVRGDSAAYFCASSPQRQGADSPLHFGNGTRLTVT.

The chain combines TRBV5-1 with TRBJ2-5, with 8 bases aligning to TRBD1. Germline CDR1 is SGHRS and CDR2 is YFSETQ. The CDR3 totals 15 residues. The V and J ends lost 4 bases and 5 bases, in that order; junction bases with no gene match: 10. Here the CDR3 DNA reads TGCGCCAGCAGCCCACTCCAGGGGGCTGGGGAGACCCAGTACTTC. Translation gives CASSPLQGAGETQYF.

The chain has TRBV29-1 and TRBJ2-1, with 11 bases that match TRBD2. Germline assignment: CDR1 SQVTM and CDR2 ANQGSEA. This CDR3 is 16 amino acids long. Unmatched junction bases numbered 10, after V lost 0 bases and J lost 9 bases. CDR3 residues: CSVEDLGLAGKVEQFF. CDR3 sequence (DNA): TGCAGCGTTGAAGACCTAGGACTAGCGGGTAAAGTTGAGCAGTTCTTC.

The V gene is TRBV14, the J gene TRBJ1-4; D not resolved. This CDR3 spans 15 amino acids. V lost 2 bases and J lost 0, with 7 bases in between. Germline-derived CDR1 and CDR2 are SGHDN and FVKESK. The CDR3 loop reads CASSQFSTTNEKLFF. CDR3 in DNA: TGTGCCAGCAGCCAATTCTCTACAACTAATGAAAAACTGTTTTTT.